This paragraph covers one T cell receptor beta chain sequence. What it recognizes is unknown. Sequence at one end of the junction differs from germline and may be a read error. The use of previously described methods and listed TCR primers produced the bulk TCR libraries. TCRdb analysed the PCR reads with MiXCR anew, one entry per CDR3 protein. The table shows 400,000 to 600,000 distinct CDR3 sequences, with roughly 26% occurring only once. The entry originates in a study of molecular identifiers for immune sequencing clone quantification. Study overall: Four of five RNA aliquots from approximately 20,000 or 98,000 naive CD8 T cells were sequenced.

Study-level points and caveats: With a barcode shared among identical TCR molecules, highly expanded clone sizes could be underestimated. Under 1% of molecules in naive cells, but over 97% of effector molecules, belonged to clones above 20 RNA copies.

The CDR3 spans 13 residues. Sequencing input: naive CD8+ T cells from blood, with Jurkat cell RNA spiked in. Subset given: FACS-sorted CD8+CD4-CCR7+CD45RA+ naive T cells. This TCR derives from a human donor in good health. Some libraries in this study had Jurkat cell RNA spiked in. The chain joins TRBV12-3 or TRBV12-4 to TRBJ1-4, with a tentative D call TRBD1 (5 bases). CDR3 nucleotide sequence: TGTGCCAGTCGGGCAGGGTTTAGGGAAAAACTGCTTTTT. Translating gives CASRAGFREKLLF.